This T cell receptor beta chain comes out of a study of neoadjuvant anti-PD-1 for oral cavity cancer. Germline V lookup: CDR1 SGDLS, CDR2 YYNGEE. Trimming pared 0 bases from V and 3 bases from J, leaving 9 bases between. The CDR3 extends over 15 amino acids. Sample time point: after neoadjuvant nivolumab, at surgical resection. This clone was seen only a few times. Sequencing was performed with immunoSEQ multiplex PCR; in TCRdb, only in-frame clones are kept and a portion is missing. The data hold 13,000 to 15,000 clones, with 70% to 75% observed a single time. The source was PBMCs, collected after nivolumab (anti-PD-1) treatment. This TCR came from a person aged 40 to 85 with oral cavity squamous cell carcinoma. The chain combines TRBV9 with TRBJ2-2; a possible D gene is TRBD2 (6 bases). The CDR3 DNA reads TGTGCCAGCAGCGTAGGGCCGGGGGACACCGGGGAGCTGTTTTTT. Translating gives CASSVGPGDTGELFF. The whole variable domain, filled in from reference TRBV9 and TRBJ2-2, reads DSGVTQTPKHLITATGQRVTLRCSPRSGDLSVYWYQQSLDQGLQFLIQYYNGEERAKGNILERFSAQQFPDLHSELNLSSLELGDSALYFCASSVGPGDTGELFFGEGSRLTVL.